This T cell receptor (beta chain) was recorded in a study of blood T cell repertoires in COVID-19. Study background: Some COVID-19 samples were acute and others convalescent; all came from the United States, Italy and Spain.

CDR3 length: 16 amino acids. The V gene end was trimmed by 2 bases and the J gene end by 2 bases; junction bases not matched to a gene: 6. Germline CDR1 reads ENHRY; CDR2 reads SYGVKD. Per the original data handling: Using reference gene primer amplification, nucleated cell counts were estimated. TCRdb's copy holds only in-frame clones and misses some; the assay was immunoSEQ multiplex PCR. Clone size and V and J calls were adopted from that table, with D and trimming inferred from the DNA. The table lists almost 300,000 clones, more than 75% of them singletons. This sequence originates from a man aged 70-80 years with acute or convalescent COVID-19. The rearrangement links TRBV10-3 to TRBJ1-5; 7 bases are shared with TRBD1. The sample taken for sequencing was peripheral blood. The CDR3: CAISEAQGMGNQPQHF. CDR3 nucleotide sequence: TGTGCCATCAGTGAGGCACAGGGGATGGGCAATCAGCCCCAGCATTTT.